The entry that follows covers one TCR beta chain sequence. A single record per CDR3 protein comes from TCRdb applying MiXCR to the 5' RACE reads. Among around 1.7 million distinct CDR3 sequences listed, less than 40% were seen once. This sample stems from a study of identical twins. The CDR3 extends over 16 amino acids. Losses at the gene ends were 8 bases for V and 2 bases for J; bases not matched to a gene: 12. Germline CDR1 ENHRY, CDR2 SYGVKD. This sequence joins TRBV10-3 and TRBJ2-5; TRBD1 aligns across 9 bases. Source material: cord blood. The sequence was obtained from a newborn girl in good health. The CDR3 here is CAIQRDRDRLQETQYF. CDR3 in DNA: TGTGCCATCCAAAGGGACAGGGACCGACTTCAAGAGACCCAGTACTTC.